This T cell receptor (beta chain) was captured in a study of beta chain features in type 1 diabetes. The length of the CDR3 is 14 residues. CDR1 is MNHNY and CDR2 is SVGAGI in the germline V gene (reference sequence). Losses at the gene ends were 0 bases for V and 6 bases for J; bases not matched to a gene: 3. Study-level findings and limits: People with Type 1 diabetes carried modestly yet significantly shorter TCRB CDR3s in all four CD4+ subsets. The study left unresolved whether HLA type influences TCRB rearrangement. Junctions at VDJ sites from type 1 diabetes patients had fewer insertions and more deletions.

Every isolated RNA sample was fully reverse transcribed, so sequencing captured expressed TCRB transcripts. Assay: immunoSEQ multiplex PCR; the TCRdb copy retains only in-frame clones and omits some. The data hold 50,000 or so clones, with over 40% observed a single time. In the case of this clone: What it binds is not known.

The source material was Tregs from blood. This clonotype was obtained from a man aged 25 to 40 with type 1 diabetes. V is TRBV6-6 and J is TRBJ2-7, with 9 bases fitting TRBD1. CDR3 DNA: TGTGCCAGCAGTTACTCCGGGACAGGGCGCGAGCAGTACTTC. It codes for CASSYSGTGREQYF.